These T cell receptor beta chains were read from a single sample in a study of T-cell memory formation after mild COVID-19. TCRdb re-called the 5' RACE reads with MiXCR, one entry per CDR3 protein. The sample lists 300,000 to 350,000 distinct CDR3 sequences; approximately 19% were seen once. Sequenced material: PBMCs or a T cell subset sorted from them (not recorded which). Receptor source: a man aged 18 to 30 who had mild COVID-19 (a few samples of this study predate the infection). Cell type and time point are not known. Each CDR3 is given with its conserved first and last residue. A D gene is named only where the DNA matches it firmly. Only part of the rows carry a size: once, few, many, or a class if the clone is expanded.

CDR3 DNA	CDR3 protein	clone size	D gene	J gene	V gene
TGTGCCAGCAGCTTAGTTGGAGGGCCAGATACGCAGTATTTT	CASSLVGGPDTQYF	many	-	TRBJ2-3	TRBV7-6
TGTGCCAGCAGCTTACTCTGGGCGGGGGCCCTCTCCTACAATGAGCAGTTCTTC	CASSLLWAGALSYNEQFF	-	-	TRBJ2-1	TRBV7-3
TGCGCCAGCAGCTTGGGCGTTGCGGGAGGAGAGACCCAGTACTTC	CASSLGVAGGETQYF	-	TRBD2	TRBJ2-5	TRBV5-1
TGTGCTAGTGGTCTCGGACAGGGTTGGCAGCCCCAGCATTTT	CASGLGQGWQPQHF	few	TRBD1	TRBJ1-5	TRBV12-5
TGTGCCAGCAAAAGGGACAGAACTCAAGAGACCCAGTACTTC	CASKRDRTQETQYF	few	TRBD1	TRBJ2-5	TRBV6-1
TGTGCCAGCAGCCAAAAAGGCGGGGGAGCGTACCAAGAGACCCAGTACTTC	CASSQKGGGAYQETQYF	-	TRBD2	TRBJ2-5	TRBV14
TGTGCCAGCAACCGCGGGGGGACCGGGGAGCTGTTTTTT	CASNRGGTGELFF	few	TRBD2	TRBJ2-2	TRBV7-6
TGTGCCAGCATGGGGGAAAGTTACACTGAAGCTTTCTTT	CASMGESYTEAFF	-	-	TRBJ1-1	TRBV6-1
TGTGCCAGCAGCCCAGGGGGGACTGTTTTCTTT	CASSPGGTVFF	few	TRBD1	TRBJ1-1	TRBV7-2
TGTGCCAGCTCACCCCCGGGCAATGATGGGTATGGCTACACCTTC	CASSPPGNDGYGYTF	-	-	TRBJ1-2	TRBV28
TGCAGTGCTAGAGCCTCACAAGAGACCCAGTACTTC	CSARASQETQYF	-	-	TRBJ2-5	TRBV20-1
TGTGCCAGCAGCTTCAGGGACCTCGGGGCCTACGAGCAGTACTTC	CASSFRDLGAYEQYF	-	-	TRBJ2-7	TRBV7-2
TGTGCCAGCAGTGGGACAGGGCTCGTTAATTCACCCCTCCACTTT	CASSGTGLVNSPLHF	-	TRBD1	TRBJ1-6	TRBV12-3/TRBV12-4
TGCGCCAGCAGCTCGGGACAGGGAGTCACCGGGGAGCTGTTTTTT	CASSSGQGVTGELFF	many	TRBD1	TRBJ2-2	TRBV5-1
TGCAGTGCTTTAGCGGGGGAACGCACCGGGGAGCTGTTTTTT	CSALAGERTGELFF	many	TRBD2	TRBJ2-2	TRBV20-1
TGTGCCACCAGTGACACGGGGGGGGATAATGAGCAGTTCTTC	CATSDTGGDNEQFF	-	TRBD2	TRBJ2-1	TRBV24-1
TGTGCCAGCAGCTTACGCAGCACCGCGGCATACGAAAAACTGTTTTTT	CASSLRSTAAYEKLFF	-	-	TRBJ1-4	TRBV7-9
TGCGCCAGCAGCTTGGCCGACGGGGAGCTGTTTTTT	CASSLADGELFF	-	-	TRBJ2-2	TRBV5-1
TGTGCCAGCAGCCATCGCGTGGCGGGGAACCGTAATGAGCAGTTCTTC	CASSHRVAGNRNEQFF	-	-	TRBJ2-1	TRBV3-1
TGTGCCAGCAGCCGGGGACAGGCTAGCAATCAGCCCCAGCATTTT	CASSRGQASNQPQHF	few	TRBD1	TRBJ1-5	TRBV6-5
TGCGCCAGCAGCCACCGCGGTGTCAATCAGCCCCAGCATTTT	CASSHRGVNQPQHF	-	-	TRBJ1-5	TRBV4-1
TGTGCCAGTTGCGGGTATGATGGCTACACCTTC	CASCGYDGYTF	-	-	TRBJ1-2	TRBV28
TGTGCCAGCAGCTTATTAACAGGGACGATCCAAGAGACCCAGTACTTC	CASSLLTGTIQETQYF	-	-	TRBJ2-5	TRBV7-9
TGTGCCAGTAGTTGGGGGCTACGTGGCTACACCTTC	CASSWGLRGYTF	-	-	TRBJ1-2	TRBV19
TGTGCCAGCAGCGCACAGGGAGGGGCTGAAGCTTTCTTT	CASSAQGGAEAFF	-	-	TRBJ1-1	TRBV11-2
TGTGCCAGCAGCTTAGCAGGACAGGGGTGGGCCTACTATGGCTACACCTTC	CASSLAGQGWAYYGYTF	few	TRBD1	TRBJ1-2	TRBV7-9
TGTGCCTGGGAGAGCGGGGGGGCCGGTGAGGAGCAGTACTTC	CAWESGGAGEEQYF	-	TRBD2	TRBJ2-7	TRBV30
TGTGCCAGCAGCTTCGCCGGGACTAGGGCAGATACGCAGTATTTT	CASSFAGTRADTQYF	few	TRBD2	TRBJ2-3	TRBV7-2
TGTGCCAGCACCCGTTATAGCAATCAGCCCCAGCATTTT	CASTRYSNQPQHF	few	-	TRBJ1-5	TRBV6-5
TGCGCCAGCAGCTTGGTGGGACAGGGGTACGAGCAGTACTTC	CASSLVGQGYEQYF	few	TRBD1	TRBJ2-7	TRBV5-1
TGTGCCAGCAGCCCCCCGGGGGGCAATTCACCCCTCCACTTT	CASSPPGGNSPLHF	-	-	TRBJ1-6	TRBV25-1
TGTGCCAGCACGGGCGGGACAGGGATATCTGAAGCTTTCTTT	CASTGGTGISEAFF	many	TRBD1	TRBJ1-1	TRBV12-3/TRBV12-4
TGCAGTGGGCTGGAGACAGGGTCTTTTACTGAAGCTTTCTTT	CSGLETGSFTEAFF	-	TRBD1	TRBJ1-1	TRBV20-1
TGCCCAAGACGTATCAATGAAGAGCAGTTCTTC	CPRRINEEQFF	-	-	TRBJ2-1	TRBV20-1
TGTGCCAGCAGCCCCTGGGACAGGGGGCGTAAGTTCTTC	CASSPWDRGRKFF	-	TRBD1	TRBJ2-1	TRBV7-2
TGCGCCAGCAGATACGCCGACAGGGGCTCCTACGAGCAGTACTTC	CASRYADRGSYEQYF	-	TRBD1	TRBJ2-7	TRBV4-3
TGTGCCAGCAGCCCATCACCAGGTACAGATACGCAGTATTTT	CASSPSPGTDTQYF	few	-	TRBJ2-3	TRBV7-2
TGCGCCAGCAGCCCCCTCCACCTCAGGGAGGGCTCGGATGAGCAGTTCTTC	CASSPLHLREGSDEQFF	few	TRBD2	TRBJ2-1	TRBV4-1
TGTGCCAGCAGTTACAGTGGTGAAAAACTGTTTTTT	CASSYSGEKLFF	few	-	TRBJ1-4	TRBV6-5
TGTGCCAGCAGCTTAGGCCCAGCCCGGCGCCTTCAGTATTTT	CASSLGPARRLQYF	-	-	TRBJ2-3	TRBV7-2
TGCAGTGCGATAGCGGAGCACTACAATGAGCAGTTCTTC	CSAIAEHYNEQFF	few	-	TRBJ2-1	TRBV20-1
TGCGCCAGCAGCCTTTCGTTTGGGGGACAGGGGTCTTACAATGAGCAGTTCTTC	CASSLSFGGQGSYNEQFF	few	TRBD1	TRBJ2-1	TRBV5-1
TGTGCCAGCAGCTCTTACAACTCCTACGAGCAGTACTTC	CASSSYNSYEQYF	once	-	TRBJ2-7	TRBV7-6
TGTGCCAGCAGCCCCCTACCGGCGCCGAACACTGAAGCTTTCTTT	CASSPLPAPNTEAFF	-	-	TRBJ1-1	TRBV7-3
TGTGCCTGGAGCCAGTTAGGGGGTCGGGAGCAGTTCTTC	CAWSQLGGREQFF	few	-	TRBJ2-1	TRBV30
TGTGCCAGCAGTTACTCGATGGCAGCGGGGGGCGGATTATCCTACGAGCAGTACTTC	CASSYSMAAGGGLSYEQYF	once	TRBD2	TRBJ2-7	TRBV6-6
TGCAGTGCTAGAGTAATCGGGGCTTCACCCCTCCACTTT	CSARVIGASPLHF	-	-	TRBJ1-6	TRBV20-1